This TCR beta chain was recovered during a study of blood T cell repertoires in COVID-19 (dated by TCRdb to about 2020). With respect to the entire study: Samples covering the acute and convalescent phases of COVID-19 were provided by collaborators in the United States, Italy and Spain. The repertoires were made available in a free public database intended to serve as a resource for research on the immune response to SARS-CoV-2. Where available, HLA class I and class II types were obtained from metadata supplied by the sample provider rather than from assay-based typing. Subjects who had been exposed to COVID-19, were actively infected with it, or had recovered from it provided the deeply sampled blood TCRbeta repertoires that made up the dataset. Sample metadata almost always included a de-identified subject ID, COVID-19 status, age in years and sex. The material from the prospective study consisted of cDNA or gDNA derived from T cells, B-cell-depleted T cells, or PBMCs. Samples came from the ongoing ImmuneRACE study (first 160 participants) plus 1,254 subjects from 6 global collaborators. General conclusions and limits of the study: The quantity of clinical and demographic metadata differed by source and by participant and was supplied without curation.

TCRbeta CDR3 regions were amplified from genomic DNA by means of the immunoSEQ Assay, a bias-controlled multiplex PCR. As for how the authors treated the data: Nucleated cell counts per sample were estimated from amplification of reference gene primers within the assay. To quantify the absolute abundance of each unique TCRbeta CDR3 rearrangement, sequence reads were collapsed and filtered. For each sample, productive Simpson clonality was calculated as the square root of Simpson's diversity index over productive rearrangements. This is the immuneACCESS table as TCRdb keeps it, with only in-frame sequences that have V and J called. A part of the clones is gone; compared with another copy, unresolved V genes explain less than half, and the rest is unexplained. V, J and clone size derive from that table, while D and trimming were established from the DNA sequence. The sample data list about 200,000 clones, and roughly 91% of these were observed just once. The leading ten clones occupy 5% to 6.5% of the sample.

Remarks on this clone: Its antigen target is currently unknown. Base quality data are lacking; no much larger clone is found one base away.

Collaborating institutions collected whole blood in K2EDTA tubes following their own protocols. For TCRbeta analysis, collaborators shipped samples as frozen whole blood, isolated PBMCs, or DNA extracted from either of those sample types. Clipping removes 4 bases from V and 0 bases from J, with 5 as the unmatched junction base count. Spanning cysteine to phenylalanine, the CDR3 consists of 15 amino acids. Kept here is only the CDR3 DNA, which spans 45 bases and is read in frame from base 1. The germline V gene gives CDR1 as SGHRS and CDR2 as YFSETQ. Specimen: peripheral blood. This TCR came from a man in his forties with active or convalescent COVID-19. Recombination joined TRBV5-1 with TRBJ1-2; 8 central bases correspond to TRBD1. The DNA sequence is TGCGCCAGCAGCCGCGGACAGGGCGCTAACTATGGCTACACCTTC. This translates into CASSRGQGANYGYTF.